This T cell receptor (beta chain) was captured by sequencing in a study of blood T cell repertoires in COVID-19. Trimming pared 5 bases from V and 1 base from J, leaving 13 bases between. The CDR3 sequence is 15 residues long. CDR1 and CDR2 (germline): SGHAT, FQNNGV. Profiling relied on immunoSEQ multiplex PCR, and the TCRdb table lists in-frame clones only, not all of them. The sample includes roughly 30,000 clones, over 70% seen only once; the top ten take roughly 16%. Sequenced input: peripheral blood. J is TRBJ2-3 and V is TRBV11-2, with D tentatively TRBD2 (6 bases). The source of this sequence is a woman aged 60-70 years with acute or convalescent COVID-19. The CDR3 is CASSDSSVGTDTQYF. The CDR3 nucleotides read TGTGCCAGCAGCGATTCTAGCGTAGGCACAGATACGCAGTATTTT. Supplemented by reference TRBV11-2 and TRBJ2-3, the full variable domain reads EAGVAQSPRYKIIEKRQSVAFWCNPISGHATLYWYQQILGQGPKLLIQFQNNGVVDDSQLPKDRFSAERLKGVDSTLKIQPAKLEDSAVYLCASSDSSVGTDTQYFGPGTRLTVL.